Included here is one T cell receptor (beta chain) sequence, with context. Its antigen is still unknown. Germline CDR1 reads LGHNA; CDR2 reads YSLEER. Trimming took 0 bases from V and 4 from J, leaving 13 bases between them. This CDR3 is 15 amino acids long. This sample is drawn from a study of graft-versus-host responses after intestinal transplantation. Across the whole study: Recipients received multivisceral, liver-intestinal, or isolated intestinal transplants. Among the recipients, all got anti-thymocyte globulin induction and then tacrolimus and steroids for 3 to 4 years. General observations from the study: Early after transplant, HvG clones declined as circulating GvH clones peaked. The marrow of recipients harbored GvH clones, and ileum or blood showed some of them first.

Produced via immunoSEQ multiplex PCR; TCRdb's table is partial and in-frame only. This sample has over 80,000 clones, with about nine tenths found just once. This chain joins TRBV4-3 and TRBJ2-7; possible D gene TRBD2, 5 bases. This sequence was found in a human donor who was the organ donor for an intestinal transplant. The source material was unstimulated CD4+ T cells sorted from spleen or lymph node cells, sampled before transplant. CDR3 sequence (DNA): TGCGCCAGCAGCCAAGAGGTCCGGGGAAATTACGAGCAGTACTTC. Its protein product is CASSQEVRGNYEQYF.